Following are 8 T cell receptor beta chains from one sample sequenced in a study of shared clonotypes between healthy human individuals. Measured with immunoSEQ multiplex PCR; TCRdb has only the in-frame clones, and not every one. The repertoire includes hundreds of thousands of clones, 60% to 75% of them detected once, and around 1.8% sits in the top ten. Sequenced material: memory CD4+ T cells sorted from blood. Subset described: CD45RA-negative fraction. The receptor set was obtained from a woman in her twenties or thirties in good health.

This clone was seen just once. The chain joins TRBV6-6 to TRBJ2-2; D unresolved. Trimming pared 8 bases from V and 3 bases from J, leaving 16 bases between. The germline V gene has CDR1 MNHNY and CDR2 SVGAGI (reference sequence). CDR3 length: 15 amino acids. The CDR3 DNA reads TGTGCCAGCTCGACGGATGGCACCTACACCGGGGAGCTGTTTTTT. This encodes CASSTDGTYTGELFF.

This clone was counted a single time. This chain joins TRBV7-9 and TRBJ2-7; 9 bases align to TRBD2. The CDR3 runs 13 residues. Germline V gene sequence: CDR1 SEHNR, CDR2 FQNEAQ (reference sequence). The V gene end was trimmed by 6 bases and the J gene end by 6 bases; junction bases not matched to a gene: 6. Here the CDR3 reads CASSLREGLEQYF. As DNA, the CDR3 is TGTGCCAGCAGTTTGCGGGAGGGTCTCGAGCAGTACTTC.

The chain joins TRBV28 to TRBJ2-5, with D perhaps assigned TRBD1 or TRBD2 (6 bases each). The V end was cut by 6 bases, the J end by 4 bases, with 18 bases between. The CDR3 has 15 amino acids. Germline V gene lookup returns CDR1 MDHEN and CDR2 SYDVKM. CDR3 coding DNA: TGTGCCAGCAGGACAGCGGGCAGGGGTCGAGAGACCCAGTACTTC. Protein product: CASRTAGRGRETQYF.

The chain employs TRBV7-2 and TRBJ2-5, with D possibly being TRBD2 (5 bases). V was clipped by 0 bases and J by 0 bases, with 29 bases between them. The length of the CDR3 is 22 residues. CDR1 and CDR2 (germline): SGHTA, FQGNSA. CDR3 amino acids: CASSLASGGLWSGGSYQETQYF. The CDR3 DNA is TGTGCCAGCAGCTTAGCTTCAGGAGGACTTTGGAGTGGAGGTTCTTACCAAGAGACCCAGTACTTC.

J is TRBJ1-1 and V is TRBV27; no firm D call. The CDR3 contains 15 residues. Germline assignment: CDR1 MNHEY and CDR2 SMNVEV (reference sequence). Trimming shortened V by 6 bases and J by 6 bases, and 20 bases separated the two germline ends. The CDR3 DNA is TGTGCCAGCAGGCTGCGTAGGCTGGGCGGCGCTGAAGCTTTCTTT. Amino acid sequence: CASRLRRLGGAEAFF.

The chain employs TRBV7-9 and TRBJ2-5; TRBD2 matches 9 bases. Germline V gene lookup returns CDR1 SEHNR and CDR2 FQNEAQ (reference sequence). This CDR3 has 12 residues. The junction had 4 bases not matched to a gene; V was cut back by 10 bases and J by 4 bases. The CDR3 reads CATQAGGETQYF. For the CDR3, the DNA is TGTGCCACGCAAGCGGGAGGAGAGACCCAGTACTTC.

The genes are TRBV30 and TRBJ1-4; D not certain. Germline V gene data show CDR1 as GTSNPN and CDR2 as SVGIG (reference sequence). The CDR3 is 14 residues long. V lost 0 bases and J 4 bases, leaving 9 bases between the germline ends. The chain's CDR3 is CAWSVGSLNEKLFF. The CDR3 DNA reads TGTGCCTGGAGTGTGGGTTCCCTTAATGAAAAACTGTTTTTT.

The gene calls are TRBV6-1 and TRBJ2-2, with a possible D match to TRBD1 (6 bases). V lost 3 bases to trimming and J lost 4 bases, with 15 bases between them. CDR3 length equals 16 residues. The V gene's germline CDR1 is MNHNS and CDR2 SASEGT. CDR3 sequence (DNA): TGTGCCAGCAGTGATACTCTGGGACATATCACCGGGGAGCTGTTTTTT. Its translation is CASSDTLGHITGELFF.